The present TCR beta chain was sequenced within a study of T cell responses to AZD1222 COVID-19 vaccine (dated by TCRdb to the early 2020s). Study-level background: TCR sequencing covered fewer than 250 trial participants: 207 given two doses of AZD1222 and approximately 26 given two doses of MenACWY control vaccine. Trial participants were enrolled into age subgroups of 18-55, 56-69 and 70-plus years, which contained approximately 150, 30 and 60 TCR-sequenced participants, respectively.

About this clone itself: The antigen this receptor binds is unknown. One base away there is no much larger clone; base qualities are not given.

V was cut back by 0 bases and J by 4 bases, leaving a gap of 8 bases between them. Looking up the germline V gene yields CDR1 SGHRS and CDR2 YFSETQ. From its cysteine to its phenylalanine, the CDR3 spans 14 amino acids. The read is trimmed to its CDR3 DNA, 42 bases read in frame from base 1. Explained via the paper, the time point label denotes: about 28 days (+/-7) after the second vaccine dose. AZD1222 recipients whose second dose came at about 4 weeks and those whose second dose came at about 12 weeks were combined into one group, since spike-specific TCR depth and breadth did not differ between the two schedules. Vaccinee samples came from UK trials COV001 and COV002, including a single-blind randomized controlled phase 2/3 trial of AZD1222 (ChAdOx1 nCoV-19) in healthy adults. For TCRbeta chain sequencing, PBMC samples from trial participants were taken at day 0 and at day 28 after the second dose.

The full study reports these points: Conclusions about previously exposed vaccinees are limited, since just six AZD1222 recipients were seropositive for SARS-CoV-2 at baseline. The 56-69-year group was small, and its depth increase did not reach significance, likely because of low power. No day 14 peak-response samples were available, so repertoires were characterized only after the peak T cell response. Vaccine-associated CD4 TCRs spanned the whole spike protein, with dominant responses in regions 160-218 and 743-854. After two AZD1222 doses, both the breadth and the depth of spike-specific TCRs were significantly higher than at day 0 and than in MenACWY recipients. Participants were mostly white British, with more females than males. The authors suggested clonal diversity may have been underestimated. Reportedly, close to half of the unique spike-specific TCRs recognized epitopes lying outside the regions that are mutated in the B.1.351 and B.1.1.7 variants.

The CDR3 regions of human TCRbeta chains were analyzed by immunosequencing. In the paper's pipeline: TCRs in the repertoires were matched against a reference library of SARS-CoV-2-specific TCRs that had been generated with the MIRA antigen-specificity platform. Breadth was defined as the fraction of unique TCRs that were SARS-CoV-2-associated, and depth was defined as the fraction of total T cells that were SARS-CoV-2-associated. Using the MIRA data, each spike-specific TCR was mapped to the spike region that the TCR reacts to and placed in a CD4 or CD8 class. Log10-transformed breadth and depth values were compared by one-way ANOVA with Sidak's multiple comparisons tests. TCRdb retrieved this table from immuneACCESS and kept in-frame rearrangements only. Not all clones are present; in checked studies, unresolved V genes account for under half, and no reason is known for the remainder. V, J and clone size reflect that table, while D and trimming were determined from the DNA. The sample has over 65,000 clones on record, almost 90% of them singletons. Of the sample, less than 9% falls within the top ten clones.

The chain is assembled from TRBV5-1 and TRBJ1-3; a weak D assignment points to TRBD1 (5 bases agree). Specimen: peripheral blood, collected 28 days after the second AZD1222 dose. The TCR originated in an adult who received the AZD1222 COVID-19 vaccine. The encoded CDR3 is CASSLEGRGNTIYF. The DNA sequence is given as TGCGCCAGCAGCTTGGAGGGGAGGGGAAACACCATATATTTT.